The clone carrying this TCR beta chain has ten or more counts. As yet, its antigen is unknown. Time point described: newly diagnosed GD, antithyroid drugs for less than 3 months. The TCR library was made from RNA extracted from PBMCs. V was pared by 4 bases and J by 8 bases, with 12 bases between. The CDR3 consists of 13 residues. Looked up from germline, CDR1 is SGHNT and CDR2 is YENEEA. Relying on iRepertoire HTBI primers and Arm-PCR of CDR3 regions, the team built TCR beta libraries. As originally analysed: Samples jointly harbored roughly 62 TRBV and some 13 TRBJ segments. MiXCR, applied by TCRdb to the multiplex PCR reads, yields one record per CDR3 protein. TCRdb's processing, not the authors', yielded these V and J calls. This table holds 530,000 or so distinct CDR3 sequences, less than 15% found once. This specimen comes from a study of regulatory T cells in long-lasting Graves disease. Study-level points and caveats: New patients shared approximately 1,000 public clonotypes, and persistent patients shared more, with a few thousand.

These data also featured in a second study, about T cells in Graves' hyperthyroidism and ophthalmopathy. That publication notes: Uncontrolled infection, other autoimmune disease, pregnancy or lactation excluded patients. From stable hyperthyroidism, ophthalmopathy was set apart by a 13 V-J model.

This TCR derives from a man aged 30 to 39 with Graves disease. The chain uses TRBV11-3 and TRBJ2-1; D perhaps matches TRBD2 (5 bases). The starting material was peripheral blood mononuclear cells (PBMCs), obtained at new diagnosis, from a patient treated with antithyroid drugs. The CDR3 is CASSSRTWDEQFF. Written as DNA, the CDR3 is TGTGCCAGCAGCTCCCGGACTTGGGATGAGCAGTTCTTC.